One and the same sample provided the 17 T cell receptor beta chains below, sequenced in a study of blood T cell repertoires in COVID-19 (dated by TCRdb to 2020 to 2022). Receptor amplification or capture employed the immunoSEQ multiplex PCR assay. In its TCRdb copy, this immuneACCESS table keeps in-frame sequences only and misses some clones. Where compared with another copy, unresolved V genes explain less than half of these, and the others have no known cause. The sample includes some 270,000 clones, with roughly 85% observed a single time. The ten largest clones capture approximately 10% of the sample. Sequencing used peripheral blood. The receptors here all came from a woman aged 65 to 85 with acute or convalescent COVID-19.

This chain joins TRBV7-8 and TRBJ1-4, with D unresolved. Trimming left V 2 bases short and J 4 bases short, with 11 bases between. CDR1 is SGHVS and CDR2 is FQNEAQ in the germline V gene. The CDR3 has 15 residues. The CDR3 region is CASSLMGSSNEKLFF. The CDR3 coding sequence is TGTGCCAGCAGCTTAATGGGCAGCAGTAATGAAAAACTGTTTTTT.

For the CDR3, the DNA is TGTGCCATCAGTGCCCTGCTAACCACGGCCTACGAGCAGTACTTC. Translating gives CAISALLTTAYEQYF. This sequence joins TRBV10-3 and TRBJ2-7; D remains unclear. In germline, CDR1 is ENHRY, CDR2 SYGVKD. V was pared by 4 bases and J by 2 bases, with 15 bases between. The CDR3 spans 15 residues.

The V and J genes are TRBV3-1 (or the pseudogene TRBV3-2) and TRBJ2-7, with D possibly TRBD1 on 5 matching bases. CDR1 is LGHDT and CDR2 is YNNKEL in the germline V gene (reference sequence). Trimming left V 1 base short and J 6 bases short, with 10 bases between. This CDR3 region has 13 residues. CDR3 in amino acids: CASSQGQQGEQYF. CDR3 nucleotide sequence: TGTGCCAGCAGCCAAGGACAGCAAGGCGAGCAGTACTTC.

The chain combines TRBV6-5 with TRBJ2-1, with D perhaps TRBD2 (6 bases). Germline lookup yields CDR1 MNHEY and CDR2 SVGAGI. The CDR3 consists of 13 residues. V dropped 0 bases and J dropped 10 bases, with 10 bases sitting between them. The CDR3 loop is CASSYSRLVEQFF. The CDR3 DNA reads as TGTGCCAGCAGTTACTCTCGACTAGTCGAGCAGTTCTTC.

In this sample, this clone turned up once. For the CDR3, the DNA is TGTGCCAGTAGTATCCCCCAAGGACAGGGAAATAGCAATCAGCCCCAGCATTTT. Amino acids: CASSIPQGQGNSNQPQHF. The chain joins TRBV19 to TRBJ1-5; 8 nucleotides line up with TRBD1. J gave up 0 bases and V 3 bases, and 10 bases lay outside the gene matches. The length of the CDR3 is 18 residues. Looked up from germline, CDR1 is LNHDA and CDR2 is SQIVND (reference sequence).

The chain couples TRBV10-2 to TRBJ1-3; 7 nucleotides line up with TRBD1. Germline-derived CDR1 and CDR2 are WSHSY and SAAADI. This CDR3 region has 14 residues. V lost 5 bases, J lost 0 bases, and 1 base stayed unmatched. The CDR3 sequence is CASSRQGSGNTIYF. DNA of the CDR3: TGCGCCAGCAGTAGACAGGGCTCTGGAAACACCATATATTTT.

About this clone: Within the sample, other DNA sequences also encode this same CDR3. The chain joins TRBV19 to TRBJ1-4, with 8 bases fitting TRBD1. Germline CDR1 and CDR2: LNHDA and SQIVND (reference sequence). J lost 5 bases, V lost 6 bases, and 5 bases had no gene match. CDR3 length: 14 amino acids. The CDR3 sequence is CASSRQGTNEKLFF. The CDR3 nucleotides are TGTGCCAGTAGCCGACAGGGGACGAATGAAAAACTGTTTTTT.

The chain is built from TRBV10-1 and TRBJ1-1; 8 nucleotides line up with TRBD1. The CDR3 runs 13 residues. Germline V gene lookup returns CDR1 WNHNN and CDR2 SYGVQD (reference sequence). V lost 2 bases to trimming and J lost 10 bases; unmatched junction nucleotides: 6. CDR3 sequence: CASSERTGSSAFF. The CDR3, as DNA: TGCGCCAGCAGTGAGAGGACAGGGAGTTCAGCTTTCTTT.

The chain combines TRBV6-5 with TRBJ2-5; TRBD2 matches 13 bases. This CDR3 is 15 amino acids long. Per the germline V gene, CDR1 is MNHEY and CDR2 is SVGAGI. V shed 6 bases and J 2 bases; nucleotides not matched to a gene: 3. The CDR3 nucleotides are TGTGCCAGCAGGACTAGCGGGGGGCCGCAAGAGACCCAGTACTTC. Residues: CASRTSGGPQETQYF.

The count of this clone is one. The chain is built from TRBV19 and TRBJ1-5, with D possibly matching TRBD1 (5 bases). CDR1 and CDR2 (germline): LNHDA, SQIVND (reference sequence). Trimming cost V 4 bases and J 3 bases, with 10 bases left between them. The CDR3 covers 14 residues. The CDR3 DNA follows: TGTGCCAGTAGTACATCCAGGGCCAATCAGCCCCAGCATTTT. Its protein product is CASSTSRANQPQHF.

The rearrangement uses TRBV30 and TRBJ2-7; D is uncertain. Germline assignment: CDR1 GTSNPN and CDR2 SVGIG (reference sequence). The CDR3 covers 11 residues. The ends were cut back, 1 base at V and 7 bases at J, with 8 bases in the middle. The CDR3 DNA reads TGTGCCTGGAGTGGAAAGACAGAGCAGTACTTC. This encodes CAWSGKTEQYF.

The CDR3: CASTPDRTSNQPQHF. As DNA, the CDR3 is TGTGCCAGTACCCCGGACAGAACGAGCAATCAGCCCCAGCATTTT. V and J are TRBV19 and TRBJ1-5; TRBD1 might be the D (6 bases). The V and J ends lost 7 bases and 1 base respectively, with 14 bases between them. Per the germline V gene, CDR1 is LNHDA and CDR2 is SQIVND (reference sequence). The CDR3 extends over 15 amino acids.

The chain uses TRBV19 and TRBJ2-5; 8 bases are shared with TRBD1. Germline CDR1 LNHDA, CDR2 SQIVND (reference sequence). V lost 5 bases, J lost 2 bases, and 1 base stayed unmatched. CDR3 length equals 13 residues. The CDR3, as DNA: TGTGCCAGTAGTTGGGACAGGCAAGAGACCCAGTACTTC. This sequence encodes CASSWDRQETQYF. The variable domain in full, completed from reference TRBV19 and TRBJ2-5, reads DGGITQSPKYLFRKEGQNVTLSCEQNLNHDAMYWYRQDPGQGLRLIYYSQIVNDFQKGDIAEGYSVSREKKESFPLTVTSAQKNPTAFYLCASSWDRQETQYFGPGTRLLVL.

CDR3 loop: CASRGDYTEAFF. Here the CDR3 DNA reads TGCGCCAGCAGAGGGGATTACACTGAAGCTTTCTTT. This chain uses TRBV5-1 with TRBJ1-1, with a tentative D call TRBD1 (5 bases). The CDR3 consists of 12 residues. Trimming removed 5 bases from V and 3 bases from J, with 8 bases in between. CDR1 and CDR2 from the germline V gene are SGHRS and YFSETQ.

This chain connects TRBV5-6 to TRBJ1-5; the match to TRBD1 covers 8 bases. Trimming at V came to 5 bases and at J to 5 bases, leaving 9 bases not matched to a gene. CDR3 length equals 15 residues. Germline-derived CDR1 and CDR2 are SGHDT and YYEEEE. Here the CDR3 reads CASSWGQEPYQPQHF. The CDR3 bases are TGTGCCAGCAGTTGGGGACAGGAGCCCTATCAGCCCCAGCATTTT.

The chain carries TRBV16 and TRBJ1-1; 8 nucleotides match TRBD1. After removal of 4 bases from V and 10 bases from J, the junction contained 14 bases not matched to a gene. Germline CDR1 and CDR2: KGHSY and FQNENV. The CDR3 is made up of 15 amino acids. For the CDR3, the DNA is TGTGCCAGCAGCCCCTCCACAGGGGGTGGTACTCGAGCTTTCTTT. It yields the protein CASSPSTGGGTRAFF.

The genes are TRBV2 and TRBJ2-1; 8 bases fit TRBD2. Germline loops: CDR1 SNHLY, CDR2 FYNNEI. The V segment lost 7 bases and the J segment 9 bases; nucleotides outside the gene matches: 8. The CDR3 extends over 13 amino acids. The CDR3 DNA sequence: TGTGCCAGCAACCTTGGACTAGCCAGTGAGCAGTTCTTC. It specifies CASNLGLASEQFF.